This TCR beta chain originates from a study of shared clonotypes between healthy human individuals. Study conclusions and caveats: Sorted-subset samples were not fully sequenced, rarefaction indicated. The naive CD4 repertoires of a handful of donors were compared, and approximately 5.3% of clonotypes were shared.

Trimming removed 5 bases from V and 8 bases from J, with 10 bases in between. The length of the CDR3 is 11 residues. Germline CDR1 DFQATT, CDR2 SNEGSKA (reference sequence). Profiling relied on immunoSEQ multiplex PCR, and the TCRdb table lists in-frame clones only, not all of them. The sample yields 2 million to 2.5 million clones, more than 85% seen once. Comments on this clone: Its matching antigen is unknown.

Every contributor of samples was a Caucasian grown-up residing in Nashville, Tennessee. This receptor was taken from a man younger than 35 in good health. Some clones in this sample may be carry-over from other donors' samples. V gene TRBV20-1 combines with J gene TRBJ2-1, with unresolved D. Specimen: naive CD4+ T cells from PBMCs. Subset given: CD45RA+ positively selected. In nucleotides, the CDR3 is TGCAGTGCTCGCAAGGAGTATGAGCAGTTCTTC. It yields the protein CSARKEYEQFF.